The rows below give T cell receptor beta chains drawn from one sample of a study of blood T cell repertoires in COVID-19. This table comes from immunoSEQ multiplex PCR, and its TCRdb copy is limited to in-frame clones, with some not included. The table records approximately 70,000 clones, roughly 84% of them present only once. The material sequenced was peripheral blood. The source is a man aged 50-60 years with active COVID-19. Both conserved end residues are part of each CDR3. The D gene is left open where the match is weak. Not every row has a clone size; where given, it reads once, few, many or a size class.

d_call j_call clone_size v_call cdr3_nt cdr3_aa
TRBD1 TRBJ1-2 once TRBV12-3/TRBV12-4 TGTGCCAGCACTCCACAGGGGGTTGATGGCTACACCTTC CASTPQGVDGYTF
- TRBJ2-2 - TRBV5-1 TGCGCCAGCCGCGGGCTATTGGGGACCGGGGAGCTGTTTTTT CASRGLLGTGELFF
TRBD1 TRBJ1-2 - TRBV6-5 TGTGCCAGCAGTCCGGACAGGGAAGGCTACACCTTC CASSPDREGYTF
- TRBJ2-1 - TRBV2 TGTGCCAGCAGTGAGCAGGGGTACAATGAGCAGTTCTTC CASSEQGYNEQFF
- TRBJ2-7 many TRBV12-3/TRBV12-4 TGTGCCAGCAGTTTCGGGGGAAGCGACGAGCAGTACTTC CASSFGGSDEQYF
- TRBJ2-3 - TRBV5-4 TGTGCCAGCAGCTTGGCGTTTAGTCATACGCAGTATTTT CASSLAFSHTQYF
TRBD2 TRBJ2-3 - TRBV12-3/TRBV12-4 TGTGCCAGCAGCGGTGGGAGGGCAGATACGCAGTATTTT CASSGGRADTQYF
TRBD1 TRBJ1-4 once TRBV24-1 TGTGCCACCAGTGACCCGACAGGGGATGGTGAAAAACTGTTTTTT CATSDPTGDGEKLFF
- TRBJ1-1 - TRBV10-1 TGCGCCAGCAGTGAGGACAGATCGAACACTGAAGCTTTCTTT CASSEDRSNTEAFF
- TRBJ1-1 - TRBV19 TGTGCCAGTGGACAGTCGCACTACATGAACACTGAAGCTTTCTTT CASGQSHYMNTEAFF
- TRBJ2-5 - TRBV7-7 TGTGCCAGCAGCGGAGGGTCAGAGACCCAGTACTTC CASSGGSETQYF
- TRBJ1-4 - TRBV28 TGTGCCAGCAGTTTAGTAGGACAGAGTAATGAAAAACTGTTTTTT CASSLVGQSNEKLFF
TRBD1 TRBJ2-7 - TRBV11-3 TGTGCCAGCAGCACCCGGACAGGGGACGAGCAGTACTTC CASSTRTGDEQYF
TRBD1 TRBJ2-1 - TRBV24-1 TGTGCCACCAGTGATTGGACAGGGGGCAACTACAATGAGCAGTTCTTC CATSDWTGGNYNEQFF
- TRBJ1-1 - TRBV6-2/TRBV6-3 TGTGCCAGCAGTCACAGAGTCATTAACACTGAAGCTTTCTTT CASSHRVINTEAFF
TRBD2 TRBJ2-5 - TRBV28 TGTGCCAGCAGTACACGCCTGGGGACTAGCGGGAGGGCTTCGGGGGAGACCCAGTACTTC CASSTRLGTSGRASGETQYF
- TRBJ1-5 - TRBV2 TGTGCCAGCAGTGACAGGGTAGTTCGCAATCAGCCCCAGCATTTT CASSDRVVRNQPQHF
TRBD2 TRBJ2-2 - TRBV7-3 TGTGCCAGCAGCTTACAGCAGACTAGCGGGAGGGCCGGCGGGGAGCTGTTTTTT CASSLQQTSGRAGGELFF
- TRBJ2-5 - TRBV28 TGTGCCAGCAGTTTACAGGGGAGTATGGGAGAGACCCAGTACTTC CASSLQGSMGETQYF
- TRBJ1-6 - TRBV7-2 TGTGCCAGCAGCCCAGGGTCCAGAATTAATTCACCCCTCCACTTT CASSPGSRINSPLHF
TRBD1 TRBJ1-2 - TRBV11-1 TGTGCCAGCAGCCCCCGGGACAGGGGATTCTATGGCTACACCTTC CASSPRDRGFYGYTF
TRBD1 TRBJ1-1 - TRBV18 TGTGCCAGCTCATGGGACAGTCGTAGTTCTGAAGCTTTCTTT CASSWDSRSSEAFF
TRBD2 TRBJ2-7 once TRBV27 TGTGCCAGCAGTTTAAATGGGGCGGGGGGGGATTACGAGCAGTACTTC CASSLNGAGGDYEQYF
- TRBJ2-7 - TRBV5-6 TGTGCCAGCAGCTTGGGTAGATCCTACGAGCAGTACTTC CASSLGRSYEQYF
- TRBJ2-5 once TRBV5-1 TGCGCCAGCAGCGTACAAGAGACCCAGTACTTC CASSVQETQYF
TRBD1 TRBJ1-1 - TRBV28 TGTGCCAGCAGTCAATCCTCCGGGACAGATAACACTGAAGCTTTCTTT CASSQSSGTDNTEAFF
TRBD1 TRBJ2-1 - TRBV11-3 TGTGCCAGCAGCGCCGGACAGGTCAATGAGCAGTTCTTC CASSAGQVNEQFF
- TRBJ2-7 once TRBV4-2 TGTGCCAGCAGCCTCACCGGGACACATAGCTCCTACGAGCAGTACTTC CASSLTGTHSSYEQYF
- TRBJ1-3 - TRBV5-1 TGCGCCAGCAGCTCAGGGGAGAGCTCTGGAAACACCATATATTTT CASSSGESSGNTIYF
- TRBJ2-1 - TRBV9 TGTGCCAGCAGCGTAGCTCCCTATGGCTCCTACAATGAGCAGTTCTTC CASSVAPYGSYNEQFF
TRBD2 TRBJ2-7 - TRBV24-1 TGTGCCACCAGTCCGGTATGGGGGGGAGATGAGCAGTACTTC CATSPVWGGDEQYF
- TRBJ2-7 - TRBV5-4 TGTGCCAGCAGCTTGGGTGCAACCAGCTACGAGCAGTACTTC CASSLGATSYEQYF
TRBD1 TRBJ1-4 - TRBV9 TGTGCCAGACAGGGATGGCGGGACAGACTGTTTTTT CARQGWRDRLFF
- TRBJ2-7 - TRBV5-1 TGCGCCAGCAGCTTGGAGGAGGAGGGGCAGGACGAGCAGTACTTC CASSLEEEGQDEQYF
TRBD1 TRBJ2-2 - TRBV2 TGTGCCAGCACCTCCGGGACAGGGGAGACCGGGGAGCTGTTTTTT CASTSGTGETGELFF
- TRBJ2-7 - TRBV28 TGTGCCAGCAGTCTCAACCCCCTAGACGGCCGCTCCTACGAGCAGTACTTC CASSLNPLDGRSYEQYF
TRBD1 TRBJ1-2 - TRBV9 TGTGCCAGCAGCGGGGCCCCCGGGACAGGGGGCCCCCTCCCTGTGGGTGGCTACACCTTC CASSGAPGTGGPLPVGGYTF
- TRBJ2-1 - TRBV29-1 TGCAGCGTTGTTGGTGGGTCTGAGAGGAACTACAATGAGCAGTTCTTC CSVVGGSERNYNEQFF
- TRBJ1-1 - TRBV14 TGTGCCAGCAGCCAATTGGGGGCCATGAACACTGAAGCTTTCTTT CASSQLGAMNTEAFF
- TRBJ1-1 - TRBV29-1 TGCAGCGTTGCTTTCCGCCAGGGGAACACTGAAGCTTTCTTT CSVAFRQGNTEAFF
TRBD2 TRBJ2-5 - TRBV2 TGTGCCAGCGGTGGCGGGGGGGCCGGGACCCAGTACTTC CASGGGGAGTQYF
TRBD2 TRBJ2-3 - TRBV11-3 TGTGCCAGCAGCTTCGGACTAGCGGGGGGGCCCGCCCCAGATACGCAGTATTTT CASSFGLAGGPAPDTQYF
TRBD1 TRBJ2-7 - TRBV9 TGTGCCAGCAGCGTAGCCGGGACAGTACCCTACGAGCAGTACTTC CASSVAGTVPYEQYF
TRBD1 TRBJ2-2 - TRBV19 TGTGCCAGTAGATCACAGGGGGCCACAGCCGGGGAGCTGTTTTTT CASRSQGATAGELFF
TRBD1 TRBJ2-5 - TRBV5-1 TGCGCCAGCGGAAGGTCCGGGACAGGGGGAGAGACCCAGTACTTC CASGRSGTGGETQYF
- TRBJ1-2 - TRBV2 TGTGCCAGCAGTGTAACGGGGGGATCGACCTATGGCTACACCTTC CASSVTGGSTYGYTF
TRBD1 TRBJ1-1 - TRBV29-1 TGCAGCGTTGAAAGTGGCAGGCAGGGGACAGGAGCTTTCTTT CSVESGRQGTGAFF
- TRBJ2-3 - TRBV9 TGTGCCAGCAGCGTGGGTGTAGCGGCTGTCGCAGATACGCAGTATTTT CASSVGVAAVADTQYF
- TRBJ2-2 - TRBV6-2/TRBV6-3 TGTGCCAGCAGTACGGGACTGGGCGGAGGGGAGCTGTTTTTT CASSTGLGGGELFF
TRBD2 TRBJ2-1 - TRBV29-1 TGCAGCCTCTATCAAAGCGGGAGACTCTACAATGAGCAGTTCTTC CSLYQSGRLYNEQFF
TRBD1 TRBJ2-3 - TRBV4-1 TGCGCCAGCAGCTACCGACAGGGGGCAACAGATACGCAGTATTTT CASSYRQGATDTQYF
TRBD2 TRBJ2-3 - TRBV5-4 TGTGCCAGCAGCGGGACTAGTACTAGCACAGATACGCAGTATTTT CASSGTSTSTDTQYF
TRBD1 TRBJ1-5 - TRBV6-4 TGTGCCAGCAGTAATATACCCCCGGGGACAGGGAGTCCTCTTCAGCCCCAGCATTTT CASSNIPPGTGSPLQPQHF
TRBD2 TRBJ2-3 - TRBV6-2/TRBV6-3 TGTGCCAGCAGTTACCCTAGACTAGCGGGGGGCACAGATACGCAGTATTTT CASSYPRLAGGTDTQYF
TRBD2 TRBJ2-1 - TRBV9 TGTGCCAGCAGCGTAGGGGACTACAAGTTCCCCTACAATGAGCAGTTCTTC CASSVGDYKFPYNEQFF
TRBD1 TRBJ1-6 - TRBV5-1 TGCGCCAGCAGCCCTGGACAGGGAACTTCACCCCTCCACTTT CASSPGQGTSPLHF
- TRBJ1-6 - TRBV7-8 TGTGCCAGCCGACCGGACAGCAGTGCGCCCCTCCACTTT CASRPDSSAPLHF